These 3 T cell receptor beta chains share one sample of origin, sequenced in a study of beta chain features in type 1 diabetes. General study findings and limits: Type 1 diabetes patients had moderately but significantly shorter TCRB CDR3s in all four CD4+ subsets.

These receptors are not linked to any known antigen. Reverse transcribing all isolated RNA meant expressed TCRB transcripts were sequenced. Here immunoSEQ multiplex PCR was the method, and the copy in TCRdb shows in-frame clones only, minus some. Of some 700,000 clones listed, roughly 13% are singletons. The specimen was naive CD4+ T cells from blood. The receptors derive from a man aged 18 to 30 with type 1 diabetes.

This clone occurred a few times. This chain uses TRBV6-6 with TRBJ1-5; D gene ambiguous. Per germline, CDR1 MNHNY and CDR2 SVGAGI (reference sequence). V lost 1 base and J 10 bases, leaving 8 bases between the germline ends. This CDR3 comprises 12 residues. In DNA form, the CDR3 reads TGTGCCAGCAGTTACTTAAGGGAACCCCAGCATTTT. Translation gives CASSYLREPQHF.

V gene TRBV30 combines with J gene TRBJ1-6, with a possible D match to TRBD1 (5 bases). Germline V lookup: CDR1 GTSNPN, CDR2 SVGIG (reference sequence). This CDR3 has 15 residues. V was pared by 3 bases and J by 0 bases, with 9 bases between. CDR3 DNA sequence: TGTGCCTGGAGCGGGGCGGGCTCCTATAATTCACCCCTCCACTTT. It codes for CAWSGAGSYNSPLHF.

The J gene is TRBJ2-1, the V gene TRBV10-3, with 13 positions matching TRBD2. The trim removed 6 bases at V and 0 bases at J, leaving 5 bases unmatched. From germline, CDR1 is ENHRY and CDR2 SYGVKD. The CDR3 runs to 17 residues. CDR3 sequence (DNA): TGTGCCATCAGGCGGGGACTAGCGGGGAGCTCCTACAATGAGCAGTTCTTC. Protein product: CAIRRGLAGSSYNEQFF.